These T cell receptor beta chains were read from a single sample in a study of CD8+ T cells in alopecia areata. The repertoire was sequenced with immunoSEQ multiplex PCR; TCRdb's copy has only in-frame clones and lacks some. The sample gives about 210,000 clones, more than 30% of which show up once; 0.4% to 0.55% is in the top ten. Here the sequenced sample was CD4+ T cells sorted from blood, taken at approximately week 30, from a patient treated with tofacitinib. The receptors stem from a human donor with alopecia areata. CDR3s include the opening cysteine and the closing phenylalanine or tryptophan. D genes are given only for firm matches. Rows give clone size only sometimes, using once, few, many, or a class for an expanded clone.

TRBV6-5,TRBD1,TRBJ1-2,.,TGTGCCAGCAGTTATCGGGGACAGGGGAGCTATGGCTACACCTTC,CASSYRGQGSYGYTF
TRBV6-6,.,TRBJ2-7,few,TGTGCCACCCTCTTCAACCCCCGACCCTACGAGCAGTACTTC,CATLFNPRPYEQYF
TRBV30,.,TRBJ1-2,few,TGTGCCTGGAGGAGACAGTCCATCTATGGCTACACCTTC,CAWRRQSIYGYTF
TRBV27,.,TRBJ2-7,.,TGTGCCAGCAGTTTAACAGGTGTTCGCGAGCAGTACTTC,CASSLTGVREQYF
TRBV7-6,.,TRBJ1-6,.,TGTGCCAGCAGCTTAGCCCTCCTTTCACCCCTCCACTTT,CASSLALLSPLHF
TRBV30,TRBD1,TRBJ2-5,.,TGTGCCTGGAGCGTGGACAGGGGGCTGGGGGAGACCCAGTACTTC,CAWSVDRGLGETQYF
TRBV14,.,TRBJ2-7,.,TGTGCCAGCAGCCAATTTGGCGGAGGCTACGAGCAGTACTTC,CASSQFGGGYEQYF
TRBV10-1,.,TRBJ2-6,.,TGCGCCAGCAGTGACTCTGGGGCCAACGTCCTGACTTTC,CASSDSGANVLTF
TRBV11-2,TRBD2,TRBJ2-3,few,TGTGCCAGCAGCCCTAGCGGGCAGGGCACAGATACGCAGTATTTT,CASSPSGQGTDTQYF
TRBV5-4,TRBD2,TRBJ2-5,.,TGTGCCAGCAGCCCGGGACTAGCGGGAGGCCAGGAGACCCAGTACTTC,CASSPGLAGGQETQYF
TRBV7-9,.,TRBJ2-1,.,TGTGCCAGCAGCTCCCCCTTGCATGGGGGCACGCACAATGAGCAGTTCTTC,CASSSPLHGGTHNEQFF
TRBV30,TRBD1,TRBJ2-3,.,TGTGCCTGGAGCGACCCAAACAGGGGGCGGTCGGATACGCAGTATTTT,CAWSDPNRGRSDTQYF
TRBV29-1,.,TRBJ1-1,.,TGCAGCGTCGTACCCGAGATGAACACTGAAGCTTTCTTT,CSVVPEMNTEAFF
TRBV15,TRBD2,TRBJ2-1,.,TGTGCCACCAGCAGAGATCTGAGCGGGAGAGGGCTTGAGCAGTTCTTC,CATSRDLSGRGLEQFF
TRBV7-9,.,TRBJ1-6,.,TGTGCCAGCAGGGGAGACAGGACTAACTCACCCCTCCACTTT,CASRGDRTNSPLHF
TRBV7-9,TRBD2,TRBJ2-1,few,TGTGCCAGCAGCTCCTTTATAGCGGGCTTGATAAATGAGCAGTTCTTC,CASSSFIAGLINEQFF
TRBV30,TRBD1,TRBJ2-7,few,TGTGCCTGGAGAGGGGACAGCTACGAGCAGTACTTC,CAWRGDSYEQYF
TRBV19,.,TRBJ1-1,few,TGTGCCAGTAGTTCGACTCCGGGTAACGCGGGGGAAGCTTTCTTT,CASSSTPGNAGEAFF
TRBV7-2,.,TRBJ1-2,few,TGTGCCAGCAGCTCACAGGGTTATGGCTACACCTTC,CASSSQGYGYTF
TRBV5-1,TRBD1,TRBJ2-7,few,TGCGCCAGCAGCCCTGCTGGACAGGGGAGACACGAGCAGTACTTC,CASSPAGQGRHEQYF
TRBV10-3,TRBD2,TRBJ2-5,.,TGTGCCATCAGTGGGTTTGCTAGCGGGAGGCAAGAGACCCAGTACTTC,CAISGFASGRQETQYF
TRBV30,TRBD2,TRBJ2-7,few,TGTGCCTGGAGTACACCGGGAGGGCCAGGGTCGCAGTACTTC,CAWSTPGGPGSQYF
TRBV6-5,TRBD1,TRBJ1-2,once,TGTGCCAGCAGTCCACTAACAGGGGACTATGGCTACACCTTC,CASSPLTGDYGYTF
TRBV6-5,.,TRBJ2-3,.,TGTGCCAGCAGCCAGCGGACCGTCTCCACAGATACGCAGTATTTT,CASSQRTVSTDTQYF
TRBV28,.,TRBJ2-3,many,TGTGCCAGCAGTTCTGGGAGGAGGCCATCAGATACGCAGTATTTT,CASSSGRRPSDTQYF
TRBV6-5,.,TRBJ2-5,.,TGTGCCAGCAGTTACTCGACAGGGAGGGCGGAGACCCAGTACTTC,CASSYSTGRAETQYF
TRBV29-1,TRBD1,TRBJ1-1,few,TGCAGCGTTCGGACAGGGGGAACTGAAGCTTTCTTT,CSVRTGGTEAFF
TRBV6-5,.,TRBJ2-7,once,TGTGCCAGCAGTGATGTTGGGGGACTGCAGTACTTC,CASSDVGGLQYF
TRBV29-1,TRBD1,TRBJ2-3,.,TGCAGCGCTGACCAGGGACAGAGCACAGATACGCAGTATTTT,CSADQGQSTDTQYF
TRBV2,TRBD2,TRBJ2-5,few,TGTGCCAGCAGAAGCGGGAGTCTTCCGCAAGAGACCCAGTACTTC,CASRSGSLPQETQYF
TRBV6-1,.,TRBJ2-5,.,TGTGCCAGCAGTGACCCAGGGAAAGAGACCCAGTACTTC,CASSDPGKETQYF
TRBV27,TRBD1,TRBJ1-1,.,TGTGCCAGCAGTTTATCGACAGGGGGGTACACTGAAGCTTTCTTT,CASSLSTGGYTEAFF
TRBV5-5,.,TRBJ1-1,few,TGTGCCAGCAGTCGGGACACGCGAAACACTGAAGCTTTCTTT,CASSRDTRNTEAFF
TRBV29-1,.,TRBJ1-1,few,TGCAGCGTCCGCAGGGAACGGTACCTCATGAACACTGAAGCTTTCTTT,CSVRRERYLMNTEAFF
TRBV30,TRBD1,TRBJ1-2,.,TGTGCCTGGAGAGAAACGACAGGGGGAAGTCGCTATGGCTACACCTTC,CAWRETTGGSRYGYTF
TRBV27,.,TRBJ1-1,few,TGTGCCAGCAGTCTTCAGGCGAACACTGAAGCTTTCTTT,CASSLQANTEAFF
TRBV6-5,TRBD2,TRBJ2-5,.,TGTGCCAGCAGTTGGACTAGCGTCAGGGAGACCCAGTACTTC,CASSWTSVRETQYF
TRBV10-2,.,TRBJ2-7,.,TGCGCCAGCAGGGACTACGAGCAGTACTTC,CASRDYEQYF
TRBV5-1,.,TRBJ2-5,.,TGCGCCAGCAGCGGGCATGAGACCCAGTACTTC,CASSGHETQYF
TRBV2,TRBD1,TRBJ1-4,.,TGTGCCAGCATCGCCGGGACAGATAATGAAAAACTGTTTTTT,CASIAGTDNEKLFF
TRBV7-6,.,TRBJ2-7,.,TGTGCCAGCAGCTTATCGTCCTACGAGCAGTACTTC,CASSLSSYEQYF
TRBV5-8,.,TRBJ2-1,few,TGTGCCAGCAGCTTGTTCCGGGGAGGAAACAATGAGCAGTTCTTC,CASSLFRGGNNEQFF
TRBV5-1,TRBD2,TRBJ2-7,once,TGCGCCAGCAGCATCGGACTAGCGGGAGGGGACGAGCAGTACTTC,CASSIGLAGGDEQYF
TRBV25-1,TRBD2,TRBJ2-1,.,TGTGCCAGCAGGGAATCTAGCGGGAGAGTGGAGTTCTTC,CASRESSGRVEFF
TRBV10-3,TRBD1,TRBJ1-5,.,TGTGCCATCAGTGAAGGACAGGGGGCAAATCAGCCCCAGCATTTT,CAISEGQGANQPQHF
TRBV25-1,.,TRBJ2-7,.,TGTGCCAGCAGTCTACAGGGTTTCGGAGACGAGCAGTACTTC,CASSLQGFGDEQYF
TRBV7-2,TRBD1,TRBJ2-3,.,TGTGCCAGCAGCGATTGGACAGGACTCAGCACAGATACGCAGTATTTT,CASSDWTGLSTDTQYF
TRBV2,TRBD1,TRBJ2-7,.,TGTGCCAGCACGCGGGACAGGGAGTACGAGCAGTACTTC,CASTRDREYEQYF
TRBV29-1,.,TRBJ1-1,.,TGCAGCGTTGAAAGGACAGTCATGAACACTGAAGCTTTCTTT,CSVERTVMNTEAFF
TRBV11-3,.,TRBJ2-1,.,TGTGCCAGCAGGACCCGACGGAACAATGAGCAGTTCTTC,CASRTRRNNEQFF
TRBV18,.,TRBJ1-1,.,TGTGCCAGCTCACCAGAGACAGGTAACCCGAACACTGAAGCTTTCTTT,CASSPETGNPNTEAFF
TRBV7-9,TRBD2,TRBJ2-5,few,TGTGCCAGCGCCTTTAGCGGGAACCAAGAGACCCAGTACTTC,CASAFSGNQETQYF
TRBV6-5,.,TRBJ1-1,few,TGTGCCAGCAGTTATAACAGGGCCTACGAAGCTTTCTTT,CASSYNRAYEAFF
TRBV2,TRBD2,TRBJ2-1,many,TGTGCCAGCAATTTCAACGGGAGGGTCGATGAGCAGTTCTTC,CASNFNGRVDEQFF
TRBV7-2,.,TRBJ1-4,.,TGTGCCAGCAGCTTTCGGAATGAAAAACTGTTTTTT,CASSFRNEKLFF
TRBV29-1,.,TRBJ2-5,.,TGCAGCGTTGACAGCAGGGGCGAGACCCAGTACTTC,CSVDSRGETQYF